This T cell receptor (beta chain) emerged from a study of T cells after posttransplantation cyclophosphamide. CDR1 and CDR2 (germline): LGHNA, YSLEER. Trimming took 0 bases from V and 7 from J, leaving 13 bases between them. The CDR3 consists of 15 residues. This clone was detected a few times. Busulfan-fludarabine conditioning, marrow transplant, and cyclophosphamide on days +3 and +4 were administered. Only in-frame clones appear in the TCRdb table, and some are missing; sequencing was by immunoSEQ multiplex PCR. Among about 5,000 clones listed, 65% to 85% were seen once. The sample was CD4+ T cells sorted from blood, taken 350 to 390 days after allogeneic stem cell transplant with posttransplant cyclophosphamide. The rearrangement uses TRBV4-3 and TRBJ1-5; perhaps TRBD1 as D (6 bases). The clonotype was recovered from a male patient between 50 and 60 years old who received an allogeneic stem cell transplant from a related donor and was CMV-positive. Some of these T cells may belong to the graft donor. CDR3: CASSQDNRVYQPQHF. CDR3 DNA: TGCGCCAGCAGCCAAGACAACAGGGTTTACCAGCCCCAGCATTTT.